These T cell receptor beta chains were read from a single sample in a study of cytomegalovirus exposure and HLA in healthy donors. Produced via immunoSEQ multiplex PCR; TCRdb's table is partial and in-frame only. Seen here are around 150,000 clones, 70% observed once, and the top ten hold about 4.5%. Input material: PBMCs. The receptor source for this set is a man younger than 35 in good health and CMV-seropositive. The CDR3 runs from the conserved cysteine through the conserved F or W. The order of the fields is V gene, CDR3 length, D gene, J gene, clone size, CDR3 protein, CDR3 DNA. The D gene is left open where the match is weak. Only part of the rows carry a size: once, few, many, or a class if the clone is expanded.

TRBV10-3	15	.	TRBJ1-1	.	CAISESGGSNTEAFF	TGTGCCATCAGTGAGTCGGGGGGTTCGAACACTGAAGCTTTCTTT
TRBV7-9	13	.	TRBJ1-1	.	CASSLAGGSEAFF	TGTGCCAGCAGCTTAGCAGGCGGGTCTGAAGCTTTCTTT
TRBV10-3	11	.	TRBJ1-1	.	CAISGLTEAFF	TGTGCCATCAGTGGTTTAACTGAAGCTTTCTTT
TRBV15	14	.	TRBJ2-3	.	CATRTDGDTDTQYF	TGTGCCACCAGGACGGACGGGGACACAGATACGCAGTATTTT
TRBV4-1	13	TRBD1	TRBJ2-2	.	CASSAQGAGELFF	TGCGCCAGCAGCGCACAGGGGGCCGGGGAGCTGTTTTTT
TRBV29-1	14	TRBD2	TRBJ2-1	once	CSVEGASGINEQFF	TGCAGCGTTGAGGGGGCTAGCGGGATCAATGAGCAGTTCTTC
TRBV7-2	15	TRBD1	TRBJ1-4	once	CASSLAGTGSEKLFF	TGTGCCAGCAGCTTAGCCGGGACAGGGAGCGAAAAACTGTTTTTT
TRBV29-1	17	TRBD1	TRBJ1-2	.	CSVESGEGGQGNYGYTF	TGCAGCGTTGAATCAGGAGAAGGGGGACAGGGAAACTATGGCTACACCTTC
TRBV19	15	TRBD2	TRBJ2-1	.	CASSDSGGAYNEQFF	TGTGCCAGTAGTGATAGCGGGGGGGCCTACAATGAGCAGTTCTTC
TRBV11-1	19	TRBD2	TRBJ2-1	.	CASSLRTGGPASSYNEQFF	TGTGCCAGCAGCTTAAGGACGGGAGGGCCGGCCAGCTCCTACAATGAGCAGTTCTTC
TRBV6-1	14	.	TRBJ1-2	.	CASSTRGRVDGYTF	TGTGCCAGCAGTACCAGGGGTAGGGTTGATGGCTACACCTTC
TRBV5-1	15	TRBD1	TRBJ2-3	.	CASTEGDRSTDTQYF	TGCGCCAGCACCGAAGGGGACAGAAGCACAGATACGCAGTATTTT
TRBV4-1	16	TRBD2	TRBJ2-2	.	CASSPTGTTNTGELFF	TGCGCCAGCAGCCCGACCGGGACTACAAACACCGGGGAGCTGTTTTTT
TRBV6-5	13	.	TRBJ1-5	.	CASSYGRQQPQHF	TGTGCCAGCAGTTACGGGCGACAGCAGCCCCAGCATTTT
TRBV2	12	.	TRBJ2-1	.	CASSEGPSEQFF	TGTGCCAGCAGTGAAGGGCCCAGTGAGCAGTTCTTC
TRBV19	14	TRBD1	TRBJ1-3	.	CASGRGTAGNTIYF	TGTGCCAGTGGGAGAGGGACAGCGGGAAACACCATATATTTT
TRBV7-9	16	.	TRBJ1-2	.	CASSETLAGSNYGYTF	TGTGCCAGCAGCGAGACCCTGGCAGGGTCGAACTATGGCTACACCTTC
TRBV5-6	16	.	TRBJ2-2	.	CASSLIPGMNTGELFF	TGTGCCAGCAGCTTGATACCAGGGATGAACACCGGGGAGCTGTTTTTT
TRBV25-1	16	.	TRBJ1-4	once	CASSEFLGGYGEKLFF	TGTGCCAGCAGTGAATTCCTCGGGGGATACGGGGAAAAACTGTTTTTT
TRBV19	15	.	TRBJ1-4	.	CASLRTGQSNEKLFF	TGTGCCAGCCTACGTACCGGACAGAGTAATGAAAAACTGTTTTTT
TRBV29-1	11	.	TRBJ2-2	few	CSVWGHGELFF	TGCAGCGTTTGGGGACACGGGGAGCTGTTTTTT
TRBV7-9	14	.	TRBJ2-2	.	CASSLAGRGGELFF	TGTGCCAGCAGCTTGGCGGGACGGGGCGGGGAGCTGTTTTTT
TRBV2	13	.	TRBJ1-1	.	CASSPRGGNEAFF	TGTGCCAGCAGCCCGAGGGGGGGTAATGAAGCTTTCTTT
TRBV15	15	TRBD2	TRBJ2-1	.	CATSRELAGGYEQFF	TGTGCCACCAGCAGAGAACTAGCGGGAGGCTATGAGCAGTTCTTC
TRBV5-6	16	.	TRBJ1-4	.	CASSLLSGATNEKLFF	TGTGCCAGCAGCCTACTTTCGGGGGCAACTAATGAAAAACTGTTTTTT
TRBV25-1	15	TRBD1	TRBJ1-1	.	CASSPRTGANTEAFF	TGTGCCAGCAGTCCTCGGACAGGGGCGAACACTGAAGCTTTCTTT
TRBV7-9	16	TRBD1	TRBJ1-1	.	CASSPLPTGADTEAFF	TGTGCCAGCAGCCCGTTACCGACAGGGGCCGACACTGAAGCTTTCTTT
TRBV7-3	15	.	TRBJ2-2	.	CASRKNPQGPGELFF	TGTGCCAGCAGAAAAAATCCCCAGGGTCCCGGGGAGCTGTTTTTT
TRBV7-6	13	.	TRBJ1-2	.	CASSLATGGGYTF	TGTGCCAGCAGCTTAGCTACTGGGGGCGGCTACACCTTC
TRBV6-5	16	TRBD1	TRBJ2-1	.	CASSYLTGTGGNEQFF	TGTGCCAGCAGTTACCTTACCGGGACAGGGGGAAATGAGCAGTTCTTC
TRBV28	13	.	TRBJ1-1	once	CASSLLTGREAFF	TGTGCCAGCAGTTTATTAACTGGGCGTGAAGCTTTCTTT
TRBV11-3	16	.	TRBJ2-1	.	CASSPLPRSSYNEQFF	TGTGCCAGCAGCCCCCTGCCAAGGAGCTCCTACAATGAGCAGTTCTTC
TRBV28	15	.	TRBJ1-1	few	CASSTQTDRNTEAFF	TGTGCCAGCAGTACCCAGACAGATAGGAACACTGAAGCTTTCTTT
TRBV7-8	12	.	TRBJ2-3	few	CASSRGTDTQYF	TGTGCCAGCAGCCGTGGCACAGATACGCAGTATTTT
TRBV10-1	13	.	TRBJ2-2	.	CASSDTYTGELLF	TGCGCCAGCAGCGACACTTACACCGGGGAGCTGCTTTTT
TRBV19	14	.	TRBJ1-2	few	CASSRSRDKYGYTF	TGTGCCAGTAGTCGATCCCGGGACAAATATGGCTACACCTTC
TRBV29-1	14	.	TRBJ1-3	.	CSVVAGETGNTIYF	TGCAGCGTTGTGGCAGGGGAAACTGGAAACACCATATATTTT
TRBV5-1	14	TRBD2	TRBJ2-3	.	CASSGVAGEDTQYF	TGCGCCAGCAGCGGGGTAGCGGGAGAGGATACGCAGTATTTT
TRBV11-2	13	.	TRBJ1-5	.	CASSLDGYQPQHF	TGTGCCAGCAGCTTAGACGGGTATCAGCCCCAGCATTTT
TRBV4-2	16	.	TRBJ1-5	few	CASSQGADYSNQPQHF	TGTGCCAGCAGCCAAGGGGCAGACTATAGCAATCAGCCCCAGCATTTT
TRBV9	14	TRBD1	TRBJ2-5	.	CASSVGTGVETQYF	TGTGCCAGCAGCGTGGGGACAGGGGTCGAGACCCAGTACTTC
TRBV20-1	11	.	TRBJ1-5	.	CSANRGQPQHF	TGCAGTGCTAACAGAGGGCAGCCCCAGCATTTT
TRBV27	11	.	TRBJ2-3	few	CASSYLDTQYF	TGTGCCAGCAGTTATCTAGATACGCAGTATTTT
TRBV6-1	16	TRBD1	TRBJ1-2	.	CASSARTGKIGYGYTF	TGTGCCAGCAGTGCCCGGACAGGGAAGATTGGCTATGGCTACACCTTC
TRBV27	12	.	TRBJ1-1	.	CASLNSNTEAFF	TGTGCCAGCTTAAACTCGAACACTGAAGCTTTCTTT
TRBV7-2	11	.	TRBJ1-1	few	CASSPFKGAFF	TGTGCCAGCAGCCCCTTCAAGGGGGCTTTCTTT
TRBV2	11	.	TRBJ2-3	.	CATTREGLQYF	TGTGCCACAACGCGTGAGGGTCTGCAGTATTTT
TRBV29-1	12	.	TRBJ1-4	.	CSAGRGGEKLFF	TGCAGCGCTGGAAGGGGTGGTGAAAAACTGTTTTTT
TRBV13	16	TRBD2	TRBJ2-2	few	CASSLSLAANTGELFF	TGTGCCAGCAGCTTATCCCTAGCGGCGAACACCGGGGAGCTGTTTTTT
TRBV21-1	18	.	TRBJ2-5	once	CASSCRVHLLGCQETQYF	TGTGCCAGCAGCTGCCGGGTACATCTCCTCGGGTGTCAAGAGACCCAGTACTTC
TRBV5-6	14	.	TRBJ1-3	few	CASSLLQPPNTIYF	TGTGCCAGCAGCTTGCTACAGCCTCCCAACACCATATATTTT
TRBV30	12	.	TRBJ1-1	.	CAWSPQSGKAFF	TGTGCCTGGAGCCCCCAGTCAGGCAAAGCTTTCTTT
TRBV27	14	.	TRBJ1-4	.	CASSLGQLNEKLFF	TGTGCCAGCAGTTTAGGACAGTTAAATGAAAAACTGTTTTTT
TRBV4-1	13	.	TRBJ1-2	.	CASSQVGVAGYTF	TGCGCCAGCAGCCAAGTCGGGGTTGCTGGCTACACCTTC